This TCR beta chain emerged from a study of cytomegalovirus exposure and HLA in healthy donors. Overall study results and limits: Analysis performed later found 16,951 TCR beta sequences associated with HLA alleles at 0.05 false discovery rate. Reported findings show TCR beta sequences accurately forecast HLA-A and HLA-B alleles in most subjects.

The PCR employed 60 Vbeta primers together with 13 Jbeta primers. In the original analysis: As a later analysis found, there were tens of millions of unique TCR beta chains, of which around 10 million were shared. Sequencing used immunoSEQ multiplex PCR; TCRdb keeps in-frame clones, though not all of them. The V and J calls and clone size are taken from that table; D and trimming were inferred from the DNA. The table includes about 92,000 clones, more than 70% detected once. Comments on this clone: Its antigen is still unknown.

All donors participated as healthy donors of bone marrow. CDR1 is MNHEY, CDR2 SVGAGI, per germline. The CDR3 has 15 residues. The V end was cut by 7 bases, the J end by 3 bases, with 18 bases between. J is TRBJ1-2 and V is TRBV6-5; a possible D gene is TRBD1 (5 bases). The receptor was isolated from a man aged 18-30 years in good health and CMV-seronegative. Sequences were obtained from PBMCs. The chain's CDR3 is CASTQLQGSYYGYTF. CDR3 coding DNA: TGTGCCAGCACTCAATTGCAGGGCAGTTACTATGGCTACACCTTC.